Shown below are 8 T cell receptor beta chains from a single sample sequenced in a study of long-term antiretroviral therapy in people with HIV. Survey-level resolution applied to immunoSEQ assay v3.0. Produced via immunoSEQ multiplex PCR; TCRdb's table is partial and in-frame only. Of fewer than 8,500 clones listed, approximately 70% were seen once; the top ten hold roughly 30%. Sequencing used unsorted PBMCs, obtained 0.2 years after starting antiretroviral therapy. The receptors come from a man aged 35 to 55 with HIV.

This clone was counted only a few times. This chain connects TRBV7-3 to TRBJ2-5; no clear D gene. V lost 5 bases to trimming and J lost 4 bases, with 17 bases between them. Germline V CDR1 and CDR2: SGHTA, FQGTGA. The CDR3 loop spans 15 amino acids. CDR3 protein: CASSPDGYATETQYF. The CDR3 DNA is TGTGCCAGCAGCCCAGACGGGTACGCCACAGAGACCCAGTACTTC.

This chain links TRBV9 with TRBJ1-3; the D is unclear. Per germline, CDR1 SGDLS and CDR2 YYNGEE. Trimming removed 0 bases at V and 0 bases at J, with 4 bases between. The CDR3 loop spans 14 amino acids. CDR3 nucleotides: TGTGCCAGCAGCGTAGGCAGCTCTGGAAACACCATATATTTT. This encodes CASSVGSSGNTIYF.

As to this clone: Other DNA sequences of this sample code for an identical CDR3. The chain links TRBV19 to TRBJ2-1; the match to TRBD1 covers 7 bases. Losses at the gene ends were 1 base for V and 2 bases for J; bases not matched to a gene: 2. CDR3 size: 15 residues. Per germline, CDR1 LNHDA and CDR2 SQIVND (reference sequence). The CDR3 DNA follows: TGTGCCAGTAGTATAGTACAGGGGCCCTACAATGAGCAGTTCTTC. Its protein product is CASSIVQGPYNEQFF.

The rearrangement joins TRBV5-5 to TRBJ1-5; D uncertain. V was cut by 1 base and J by 7 bases, with 9 bases left in between. The CDR3 loop spans 13 amino acids. Germline CDR1 reads SGHKS; CDR2 reads YYEKEE (reference sequence). The CDR3 loop reads CASSLSGEQPQHF. The CDR3 DNA follows: TGTGCCAGCAGCTTGAGCGGGGAGCAGCCCCAGCATTTT.

This chain links TRBV4-1 with TRBJ1-1; D is ambiguous. The CDR3 is made up of 16 amino acids. Trimming took 3 bases from V and 6 from J, leaving 20 bases between them. Germline lookup yields CDR1 MGHRA and CDR2 YSYEKL. The CDR3 DNA reads TGCGCCAGCAGCCACTTTCGGAAGGTAATAGGCGCTGAAGCTTTCTTT. Its protein product is CASSHFRKVIGAEAFF.

V is TRBV5-1 and J is TRBJ2-7; D uncertain. Trimming left V 0 bases short and J 3 bases short, with 10 bases between. This CDR3 is 14 amino acids long. Germline CDR1 and CDR2: SGHRS and YFSETQ. The chain's CDR3 is CASSLEGYSYEQYF. CDR3 nucleotides: TGCGCCAGCAGCTTGGAGGGTTACAGCTACGAGCAGTACTTC.

This clone was recorded once. V is TRBV14 and J is TRBJ1-1, with D uncertain. V dropped 5 bases and J dropped 4 bases, with 11 bases sitting between them. Germline-derived CDR1 and CDR2 are SGHDN and FVKESK. The CDR3 is 13 residues long. CDR3 bases: TGTGCCAGCAGCTTCGCCGAAAGCACTGAAGCTTTCTTT. Protein sequence: CASSFAESTEAFF.

The gene calls are TRBV6-6 and TRBJ1-1; D may be TRBD1 (6 bases). V dropped 1 base and J dropped 3 bases, with 9 bases sitting between them. The V gene's germline CDR1 is MNHNY and CDR2 SVGAGI (reference sequence). The CDR3 consists of 14 residues. The DNA of the CDR3 is TGTGCCAGCAGTTACTGGGGGGCGGACACTGAAGCTTTCTTT. Its protein product is CASSYWGADTEAFF.